A selection of T cell receptor beta chains follows, all from one sample in a study of patients and donors after allogeneic stem cell transplantation. TCRdb reanalysed the RT-PCR reads using MiXCR and keeps one entry per CDR3 protein. The data show over 200,000 distinct CDR3 sequences, with more than 35% seen just once and roughly 10% held by the top ten. Material: blood, either unsorted or a sorted T cell fraction (not recorded which). The receptor set was obtained from a human donor who was either an allogeneic HSCT recipient or a stem cell or donor lymphocyte infusion donor (not recorded which). It is not recorded whose cells these are; they may come from a transplant donor. Each CDR3 is given with its conserved first and last residue. D genes are given only for firm matches. Not every row has a clone size; where given, it reads once, few, many or a size class.

clone size	CDR3 length	V gene	D gene	J gene	CDR3 protein	CDR3 DNA
-	15	TRBV7-9	-	TRBJ2-3	CASSLQGGSTDTQYF	TGTGCCAGCAGCTTGCAGGGAGGAAGCACAGATACGCAGTATTTT
-	13	TRBV27	-	TRBJ2-1	CASSPRVYNEQFF	TGTGCCAGCAGTCCCAGGGTTTACAATGAGCAGTTCTTC
-	14	TRBV9	-	TRBJ2-5	CASSVSGLEETQYF	TGTGCCAGCAGCGTATCGGGGCTCGAAGAGACCCAGTACTTC
few	16	TRBV20-1	-	TRBJ1-1	CSATKPPGRVNTEAFF	TGCAGTGCTACCAAGCCTCCAGGGAGAGTGAACACTGAAGCTTTCTTT
-	12	TRBV7-9	-	TRBJ1-1	CASSLTTGEAFF	TGTGCCAGCAGCTTAACGACAGGAGAAGCTTTCTTT
few	16	TRBV4-2	TRBD2	TRBJ2-1	CASSQDPGTNHNEQFF	TGTGCCAGCAGCCAAGACCCTGGGACTAACCACAATGAGCAGTTCTTC
-	13	TRBV6-5	-	TRBJ1-5	CASSSGWGQPQHF	TGTGCCAGCAGTTCCGGGTGGGGACAGCCCCAGCATTTT
-	15	TRBV15	-	TRBJ2-7	CATSRDRGPSYEQYF	TGTGCCACCAGCAGAGACAGGGGCCCCTCCTACGAGCAGTACTTC
-	14	TRBV6-5	TRBD2	TRBJ2-2	CASRPGGNTGELFF	TGTGCCAGCAGACCGGGGGGTAACACCGGGGAGCTGTTTTTT
-	16	TRBV6-1	TRBD1	TRBJ1-6	CASSKRPGQSDSPLHF	TGTGCCAGCAGTAAGAGACCGGGACAGTCGGATTCACCCCTCCACTTT
-	15	TRBV7-2	-	TRBJ2-4	CASSSPGVAKNIQYF	TGTGCCAGCAGCTCACCAGGGGTTGCCAAAAACATTCAGTACTTC
few	15	TRBV10-2	-	TRBJ1-5	CASSESSQGNQPQHF	TGCGCCAGCAGTGAGTCGAGCCAGGGTAATCAGCCCCAGCATTTT
few	15	TRBV12-3/TRBV12-4	TRBD1	TRBJ1-2	CASSLGDSPNYGYTF	TGTGCCAGCAGTCTGGGGGACAGCCCTAACTATGGCTACACCTTC
-	13	TRBV28	-	TRBJ1-5	CASSLSGTGGLHF	TGTGCCAGCAGTTTAAGCGGGACGGGGGGATTGCATTTT
-	14	TRBV9	-	TRBJ1-2	CASSALPWSYGYTF	TGTGCCAGCAGCGCTCTCCCCTGGAGCTATGGCTACACCTTC
few	13	TRBV5-6	-	TRBJ1-4	CASRQGGREKLFF	TGTGCCAGCAGACAGGGTGGGCGAGAAAAACTGTTTTTT
few	15	TRBV27	TRBD2	TRBJ2-1	CASSSGLAAENEQFF	TGTGCCAGCAGTTCGGGACTAGCGGCTGAGAATGAGCAGTTCTTC
few	15	TRBV20-1	-	TRBJ1-1	CSARGGDTPNTEAFF	TGCAGTGCTAGAGGGGGGGACACACCGAACACTGAAGCTTTCTTT
-	16	TRBV5-1	-	TRBJ1-6	CASSLRTGGEGSPLHF	TGCGCCAGCTCCTTAAGGACTGGGGGCGAAGGTTCACCCCTCCACTTT
-	14	TRBV5-1	-	TRBJ2-5	CASSYHTGIETQYF	TGCGCCAGCAGTTACCACACGGGGATCGAGACCCAGTACTTC
-	15	TRBV20-1	-	TRBJ2-1	CSAHAPRARANEQFF	TGCAGTGCCCATGCTCCGAGGGCTCGTGCCAATGAACAGTTCTTC
-	14	TRBV29-1	-	TRBJ2-2	CSVGAVWSTGELFF	TGCAGCGTTGGAGCAGTTTGGTCCACCGGGGAGCTGTTTTTT
-	16	TRBV12-3/TRBV12-4	TRBD1	TRBJ1-6	CASSLPPGQVNSPLHF	TGTGCCAGCAGTTTGCCCCCGGGACAGGTCAATTCACCCCTCCACTTT
-	13	TRBV20-1	-	TRBJ1-5	CSANEHSNQPQHF	TGCAGTGCTAATGAGCATAGCAATCAGCCCCAGCATTTT
once	16	TRBV5-1	-	TRBJ2-7	CASSLAERASSYEQYF	TGCGCCAGCAGCTTGGCCGAGCGGGCGAGCTCCTACGAGCAGTACTTC
-	14	TRBV10-3	-	TRBJ2-7	CAIGTPGNAYEQYF	TGTGCCATCGGGACCCCGGGGAATGCCTACGAGCAGTACTTC